Sequencing of this TCR beta chain was carried out in a study of Graves' ophthalmopathy and Graves' hyperthyroidism. Findings and caveats of the study: Among thyroid clonotypes expanded above 0.001 frequency, most also appeared in blood.

Concerning this clonotype: As yet, its antigen is unknown.

For repertoire sequencing, the TCR beta CDR3 regions were amplified from RNA transcripts. RT-PCR was first run with HTBI primers, then multiplex PCR in a second round. In TCRdb, the multiplex PCR reads were re-called with MiXCR into one record per CDR3 protein. The sample lists 170,000 or so distinct CDR3 sequences, under 45% occurring once. CDR1 and CDR2 (germline): MNHEY, SVGAGI. This CDR3 contains 15 residues. V shed 2 bases and J 2 bases; nucleotides not matched to a gene: 6. Ophthalmopathy cases showed moderate-to-severe activity, scoring CAS ≥3 and NOSPECS ≥4, with duration under 3 months. The PBMCs used were ones drawn from approximately 10 ml of fresh peripheral blood.

This chain uses TRBV6-5 with TRBJ2-7; 7 bases map to TRBD2. The specimen was peripheral blood. The sequence was obtained from a man aged 25 to 40 with Graves' ophthalmopathy. The DNA of the CDR3 is TGTGCCAGCAGTTACGGGGGAGGACTAGCCTACGAGCAGTACTTC. This sequence encodes CASSYGGGLAYEQYF.